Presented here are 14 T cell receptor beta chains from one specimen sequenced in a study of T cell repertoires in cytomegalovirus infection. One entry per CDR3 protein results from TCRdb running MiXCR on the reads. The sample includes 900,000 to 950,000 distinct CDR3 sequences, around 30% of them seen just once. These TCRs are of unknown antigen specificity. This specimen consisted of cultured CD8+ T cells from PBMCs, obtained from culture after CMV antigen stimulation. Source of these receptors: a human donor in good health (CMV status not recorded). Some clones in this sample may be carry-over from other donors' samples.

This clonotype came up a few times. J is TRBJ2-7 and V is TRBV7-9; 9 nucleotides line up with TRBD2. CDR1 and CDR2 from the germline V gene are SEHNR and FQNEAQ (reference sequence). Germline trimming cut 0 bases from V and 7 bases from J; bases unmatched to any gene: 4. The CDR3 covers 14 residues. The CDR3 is CASSLAGLAQEQYV. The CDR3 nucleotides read TGTGCCAGCAGCTTAGCGGGACTAGCTCAAGAGCAGTACGTC.

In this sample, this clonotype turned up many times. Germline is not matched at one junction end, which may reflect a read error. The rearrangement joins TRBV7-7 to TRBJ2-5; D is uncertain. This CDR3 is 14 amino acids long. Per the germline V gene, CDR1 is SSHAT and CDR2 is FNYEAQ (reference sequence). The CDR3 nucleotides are TGTGCTAGCAGCTCGGACCTAGGGCAAGAGACCCAGTACTTC. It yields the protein CASSSDLGQETQYF.

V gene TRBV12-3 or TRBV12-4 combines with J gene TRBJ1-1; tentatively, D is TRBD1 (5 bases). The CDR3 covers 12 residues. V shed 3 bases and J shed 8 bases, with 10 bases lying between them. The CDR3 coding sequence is TGTGCCAGCAGTTTCGGGGGGTGGGAAGCTTTCTTT. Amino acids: CASSFGGWEAFF.

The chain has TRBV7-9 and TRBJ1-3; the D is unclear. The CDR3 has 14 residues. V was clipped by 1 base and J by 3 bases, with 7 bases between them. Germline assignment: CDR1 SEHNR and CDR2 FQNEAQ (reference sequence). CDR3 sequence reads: CASSLVDVGNTIYF. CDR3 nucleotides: TGTGCCAGCAGCTTAGTCGATGTTGGAAACACCATATATTTT.

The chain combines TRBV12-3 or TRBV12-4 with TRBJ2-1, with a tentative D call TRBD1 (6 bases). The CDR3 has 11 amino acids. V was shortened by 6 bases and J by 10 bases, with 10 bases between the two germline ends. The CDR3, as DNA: TGTGCCAGCAGCCCAGGGGAAGAGCAGTTCTTC. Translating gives CASSPGEEQFF.

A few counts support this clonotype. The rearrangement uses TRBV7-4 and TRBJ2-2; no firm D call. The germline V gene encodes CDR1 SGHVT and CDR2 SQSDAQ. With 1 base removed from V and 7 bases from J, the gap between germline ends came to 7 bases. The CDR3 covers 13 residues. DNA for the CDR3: TGTGCCAGCAGCTTAGTTCCAAGCGGGGAGCTGTTTTTT. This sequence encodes CASSLVPSGELFF.

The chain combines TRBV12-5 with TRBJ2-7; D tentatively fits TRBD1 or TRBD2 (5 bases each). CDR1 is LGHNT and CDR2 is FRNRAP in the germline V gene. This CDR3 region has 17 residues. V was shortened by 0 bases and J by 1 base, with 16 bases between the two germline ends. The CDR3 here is CASGLVVVVGASYEQYF. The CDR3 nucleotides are TGTGCTAGTGGTTTGGTAGTGGTCGTCGGGGCTTCCTACGAGCAGTACTTC.

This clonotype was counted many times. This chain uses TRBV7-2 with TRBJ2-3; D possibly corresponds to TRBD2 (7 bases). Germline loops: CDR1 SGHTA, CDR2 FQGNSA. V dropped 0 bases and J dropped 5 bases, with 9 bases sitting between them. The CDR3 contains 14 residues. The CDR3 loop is CASSLAGGQDTQYF. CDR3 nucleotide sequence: TGTGCCAGCAGCTTAGCGGGGGGGCAAGATACGCAGTATTTT.

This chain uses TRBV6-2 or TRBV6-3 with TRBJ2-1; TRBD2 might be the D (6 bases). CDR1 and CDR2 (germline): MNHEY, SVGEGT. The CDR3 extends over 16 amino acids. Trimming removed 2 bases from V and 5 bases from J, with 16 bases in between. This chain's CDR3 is CASSYDAGRSDNEQFF. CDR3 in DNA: TGTGCCAGCAGTTACGACGCGGGGAGGTCAGACAATGAGCAGTTCTTC.

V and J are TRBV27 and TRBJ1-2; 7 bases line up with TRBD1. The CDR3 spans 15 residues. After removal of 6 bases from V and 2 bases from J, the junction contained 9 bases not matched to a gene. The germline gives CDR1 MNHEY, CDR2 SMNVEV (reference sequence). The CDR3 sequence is CASRGVPQGNYGYTF. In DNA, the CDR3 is TGTGCCAGCAGGGGGGTACCACAGGGGAACTATGGCTACACCTTC.

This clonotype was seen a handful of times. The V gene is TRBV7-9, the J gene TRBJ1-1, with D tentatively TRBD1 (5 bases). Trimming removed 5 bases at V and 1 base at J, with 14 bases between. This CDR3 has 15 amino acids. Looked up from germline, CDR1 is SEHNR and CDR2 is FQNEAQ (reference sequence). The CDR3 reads CASSAPGRPNTEAFF. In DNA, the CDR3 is TGTGCCAGCAGCGCCCCGGGACGGCCGAACACTGAAGCTTTCTTT.

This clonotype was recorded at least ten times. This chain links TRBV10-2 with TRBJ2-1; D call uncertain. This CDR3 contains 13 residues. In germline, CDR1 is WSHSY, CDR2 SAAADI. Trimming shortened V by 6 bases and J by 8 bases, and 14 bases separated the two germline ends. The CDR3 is CASRVDGFHEQFF. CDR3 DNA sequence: TGCGCCAGCAGGGTAGATGGGTTCCATGAGCAGTTCTTC.

The DNA of the CDR3 is TGTGCCAGCAGTGGGGACAGGGCCAGCACAGATACGCAGTATTTT. Translated: CASSGDRASTDTQYF. The chain employs TRBV28 and TRBJ2-3, with 9 nucleotides matching TRBD1. The V and J ends lost 5 bases and 0 bases, in that order; junction bases with no gene match: 3. The CDR3 is made up of 15 amino acids. Germline values: CDR1 MDHEN, CDR2 SYDVKM.

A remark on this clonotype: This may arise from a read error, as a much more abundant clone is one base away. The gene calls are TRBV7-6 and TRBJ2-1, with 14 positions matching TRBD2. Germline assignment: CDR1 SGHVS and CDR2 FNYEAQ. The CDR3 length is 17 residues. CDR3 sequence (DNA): TGTGCCAGCAGCCTAGGACTAGCGGGGGGTCCGCACAATGAGCATTTCTTC. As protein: CASSLGLAGGPHNEHFF.